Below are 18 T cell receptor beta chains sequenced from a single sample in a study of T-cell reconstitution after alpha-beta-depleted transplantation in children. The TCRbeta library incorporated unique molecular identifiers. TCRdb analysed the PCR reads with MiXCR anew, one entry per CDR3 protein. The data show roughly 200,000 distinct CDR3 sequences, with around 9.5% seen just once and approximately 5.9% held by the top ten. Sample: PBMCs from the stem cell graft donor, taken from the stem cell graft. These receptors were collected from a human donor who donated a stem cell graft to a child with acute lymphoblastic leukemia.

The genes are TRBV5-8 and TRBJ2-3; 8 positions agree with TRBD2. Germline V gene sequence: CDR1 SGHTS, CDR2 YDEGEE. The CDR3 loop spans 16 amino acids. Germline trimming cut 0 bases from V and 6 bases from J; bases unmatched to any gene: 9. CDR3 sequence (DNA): TGTGCCAGCAGCTTGGGACCGGGGGGGCCGTGGGATACGCAGTATTTT. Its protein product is CASSLGPGGPWDTQYF.

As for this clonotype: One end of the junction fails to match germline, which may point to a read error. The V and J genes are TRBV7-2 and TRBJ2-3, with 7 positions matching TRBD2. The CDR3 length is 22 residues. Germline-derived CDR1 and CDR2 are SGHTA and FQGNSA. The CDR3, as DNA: TGTGCCAGCAGTTTAGGAGTTTTTAGGGGAGTTTGGGCGGGAGAAGTCACAGATACGCAGTATTTT. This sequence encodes CASSLGVFRGVWAGEVTDTQYF.

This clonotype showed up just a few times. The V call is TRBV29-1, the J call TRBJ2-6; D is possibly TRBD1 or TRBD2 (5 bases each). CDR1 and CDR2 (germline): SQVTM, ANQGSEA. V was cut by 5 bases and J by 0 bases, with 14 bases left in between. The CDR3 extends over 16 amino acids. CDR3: CSVPPGPNSGANVLTF. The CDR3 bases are TGCAGCGTTCCACCGGGACCCAACTCTGGGGCCAACGTCCTGACTTTC.

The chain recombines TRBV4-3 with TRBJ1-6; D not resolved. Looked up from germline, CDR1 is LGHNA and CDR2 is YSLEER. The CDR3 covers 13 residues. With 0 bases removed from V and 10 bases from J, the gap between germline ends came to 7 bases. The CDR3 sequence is CASSQENGSPLHF. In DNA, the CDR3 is TGCGCCAGCAGCCAAGAGAATGGATCACCCCTCCACTTT.

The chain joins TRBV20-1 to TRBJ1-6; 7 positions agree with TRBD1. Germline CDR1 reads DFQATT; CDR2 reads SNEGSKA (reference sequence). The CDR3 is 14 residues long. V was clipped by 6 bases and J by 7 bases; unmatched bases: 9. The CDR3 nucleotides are TGCAGTGCCCCGACAGGGCTCCAGAATTCACCCCTCCACTTT. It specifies CSAPTGLQNSPLHF.

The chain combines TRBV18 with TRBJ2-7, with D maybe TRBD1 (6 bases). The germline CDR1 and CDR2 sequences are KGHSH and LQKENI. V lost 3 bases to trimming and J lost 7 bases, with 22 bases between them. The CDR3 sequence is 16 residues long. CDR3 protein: CASSPPPPGQTLEQYF. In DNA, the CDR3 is TGTGCCAGCTCACCTCCTCCACCCGGACAGACCCTGGAGCAGTACTTC.

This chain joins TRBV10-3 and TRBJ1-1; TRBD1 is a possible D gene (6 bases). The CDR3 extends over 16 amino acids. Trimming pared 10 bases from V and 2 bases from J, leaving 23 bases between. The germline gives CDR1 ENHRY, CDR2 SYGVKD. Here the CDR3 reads CATSPSGQDFNTEAFF. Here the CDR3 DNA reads TGTGCCACCTCACCATCGGGACAAGACTTTAACACTGAAGCTTTCTTT.

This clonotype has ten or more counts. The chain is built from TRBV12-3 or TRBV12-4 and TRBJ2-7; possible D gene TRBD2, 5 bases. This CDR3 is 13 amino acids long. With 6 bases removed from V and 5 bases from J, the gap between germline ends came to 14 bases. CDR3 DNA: TGTGCCAGCAGGGCCGCGGGCCGGCACGAGCAGTACTTC. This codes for CASRAAGRHEQYF.

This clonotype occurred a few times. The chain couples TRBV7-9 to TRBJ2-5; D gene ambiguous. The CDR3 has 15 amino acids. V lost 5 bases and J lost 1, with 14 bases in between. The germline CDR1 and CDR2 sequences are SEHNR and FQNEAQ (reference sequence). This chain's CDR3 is CASSQRAVTQETQYF. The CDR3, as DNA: TGTGCCAGCAGCCAACGAGCAGTGACCCAAGAGACCCAGTACTTC.

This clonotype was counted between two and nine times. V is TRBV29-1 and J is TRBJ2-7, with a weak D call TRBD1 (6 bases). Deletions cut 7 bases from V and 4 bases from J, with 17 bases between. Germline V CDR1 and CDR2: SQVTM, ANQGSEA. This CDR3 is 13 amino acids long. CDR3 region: CSAQTGRAYEQYF. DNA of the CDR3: TGCAGCGCACAGACAGGCCGTGCGTACGAGCAGTACTTC.

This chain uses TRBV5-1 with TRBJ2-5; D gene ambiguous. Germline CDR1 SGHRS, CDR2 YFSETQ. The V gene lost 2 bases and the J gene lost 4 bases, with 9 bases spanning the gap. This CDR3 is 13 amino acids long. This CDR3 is CASSLTDGETQYF. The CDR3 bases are TGCGCCAGCAGCTTAACCGATGGAGAGACCCAGTACTTC.

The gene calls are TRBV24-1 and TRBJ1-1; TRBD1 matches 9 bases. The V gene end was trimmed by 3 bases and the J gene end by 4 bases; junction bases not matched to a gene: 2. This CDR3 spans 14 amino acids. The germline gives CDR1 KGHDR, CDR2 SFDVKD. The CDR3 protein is CATSDGTGSTEAFF. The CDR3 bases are TGTGCCACCAGTGATGGGACAGGGAGCACTGAAGCTTTCTTT.

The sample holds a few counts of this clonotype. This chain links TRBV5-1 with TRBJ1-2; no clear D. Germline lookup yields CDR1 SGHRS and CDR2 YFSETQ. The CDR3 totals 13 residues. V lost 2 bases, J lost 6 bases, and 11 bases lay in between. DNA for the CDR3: TGCGCCAGCAGCTTTGGAGGGAGTGATGGCTACACCTTC. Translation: CASSFGGSDGYTF.

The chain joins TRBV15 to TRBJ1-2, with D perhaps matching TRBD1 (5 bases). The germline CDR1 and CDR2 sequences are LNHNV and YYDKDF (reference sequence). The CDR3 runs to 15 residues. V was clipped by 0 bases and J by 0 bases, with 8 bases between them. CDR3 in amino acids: CATSREWGSNYGYTF. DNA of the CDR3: TGTGCCACCAGCAGAGAGTGGGGCTCTAACTATGGCTACACCTTC.

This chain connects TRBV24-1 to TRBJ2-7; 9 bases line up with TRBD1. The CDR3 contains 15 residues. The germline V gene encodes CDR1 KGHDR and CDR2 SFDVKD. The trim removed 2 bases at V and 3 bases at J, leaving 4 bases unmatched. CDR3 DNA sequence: TGTGCCACCAGTGATTCGACAGGGGGAGACTACGAGCAGTACTTC. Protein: CATSDSTGGDYEQYF.

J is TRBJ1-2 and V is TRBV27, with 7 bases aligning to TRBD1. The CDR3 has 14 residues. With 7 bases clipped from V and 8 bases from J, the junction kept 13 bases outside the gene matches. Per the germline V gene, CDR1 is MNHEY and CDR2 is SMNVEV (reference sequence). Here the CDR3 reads CASNSGTEVYGYTF. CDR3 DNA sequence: TGTGCCAGCAACTCCGGGACAGAGGTGTACGGCTACACCTTC.

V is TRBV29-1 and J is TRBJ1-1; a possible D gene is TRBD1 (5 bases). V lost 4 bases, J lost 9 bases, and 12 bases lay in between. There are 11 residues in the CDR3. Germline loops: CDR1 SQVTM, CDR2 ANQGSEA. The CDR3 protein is CSVAVGGKAFF. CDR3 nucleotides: TGCAGCGTTGCCGTGGGGGGGAAAGCTTTCTTT.

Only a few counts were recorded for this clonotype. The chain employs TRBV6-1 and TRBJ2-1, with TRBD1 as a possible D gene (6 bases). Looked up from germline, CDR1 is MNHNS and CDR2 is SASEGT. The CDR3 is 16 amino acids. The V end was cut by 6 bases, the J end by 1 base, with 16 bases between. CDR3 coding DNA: TGTGCCAGCAGCAACCCCCGACAGGCGTCCTACAATGAGCAGTTCTTC. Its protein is CASSNPRQASYNEQFF.